This paragraph covers one TCR beta chain sequence. What it binds is not known. This sample stems from a study of cytomegalovirus exposure and HLA in healthy donors. Study results and limitations: Serostatus for CMV was the only available immune exposure information.

The CDR3 is 14 amino acids. The V gene's germline CDR1 is MNHEY and CDR2 SVGAGI. With 4 bases removed from V and 5 bases from J, the gap between germline ends came to 13 bases. Use of 60 Vbeta and 13 Jbeta primers characterized the PCR. Some clones are missing from TCRdb's copy, which holds only in-frame ones; the method was immunoSEQ multiplex PCR. This repertoire shows around 100,000 clones, approximately 84% found once; its top ten account for 2.1%. This clonotype was sampled from a man aged 18 to 29 in good health and CMV-seronegative. This chain links TRBV6-5 with TRBJ2-3; possibly TRBD2 for D (6 bases). Sequenced: PBMCs. The CDR3 bases are TGTGCCAGCAGTTCTGAGGGGCGGGGAGATACGCAGTATTTT. This sequence encodes CASSSEGRGDTQYF.